This passage covers 21 T cell receptor beta chains from one sample sequenced in a study of PD-1 blockade in classical Hodgkin lymphoma. Repertoires were generated with immunoSEQ multiplex PCR, while TCRdb's copy carries only in-frame clones and drops some. The sample holds 25,000 to 30,000 clones; 70% are singletons and the top ten take about 24%. All trial patients relapsed after autologous stem cell transplantation. The source was peripheral blood mononuclear cells (PBMCs), collected before the second cycle of nivolumab. These receptor sequences come from a human donor with classical Hodgkin lymphoma.

The chain employs TRBV14 and TRBJ2-7, with a tentative D call TRBD2 (6 bases). The CDR3 sequence is 14 residues long. V shed 4 bases and J shed 6 bases, with 16 bases lying between them. Germline-derived CDR1 and CDR2 are SGHDN and FVKESK. The CDR3 nucleotides are TGTGCCAGCAGCCCCTTGACGGGAGCTAGCGAGCAGTACTTC. Its protein is CASSPLTGASEQYF.

This clone has a single count. The genes are TRBV28 and TRBJ1-1; D gene ambiguous. Trimming removed 2 bases from V and 4 bases from J, with 11 bases in between. The CDR3 is 14 residues long. Per germline, CDR1 MDHEN and CDR2 SYDVKM. The CDR3 DNA sequence: TGTGCCAGCAGTTTAGCCCCCAAGGGCACTGAAGCTTTCTTT. Protein product: CASSLAPKGTEAFF.

This clone was seen a single time. J is TRBJ2-2 and V is TRBV6-5; TRBD1 might be the D (6 bases). Germline V gene data show CDR1 as MNHEY and CDR2 as SVGAGI. CDR3 length equals 14 residues. V lost 6 bases and J lost 1, with 9 bases in between. The CDR3 here is CASRGHVNTGELFF. The CDR3 coding sequence is TGTGCCAGCAGGGGACATGTGAACACCGGGGAGCTGTTTTTT.

V gene TRBV10-3 combines with J gene TRBJ2-7; D ambiguous. Between the trimmed V and J ends, which lost 3 bases and 0 bases, there was a span of 6 bases. There are 13 residues in the CDR3. Germline CDR1 is ENHRY and CDR2 is SYGVKD. The CDR3 bases are TGTGCCATCAGTGAAGGCAGCTCCTACGAGCAGTACGTC. Its protein is CAISEGSSYEQYV.

In nucleotides, the CDR3 is TGTGCCAGCAGTTACTCTGGCACAGGGGGCGAGACCCAGTACTTC. It codes for CASSYSGTGGETQYF. The chain recombines TRBV6-5 with TRBJ2-5, with 9 nucleotides matching TRBD1. V lost 0 bases to trimming and J lost 5 bases; unmatched junction nucleotides: 4. In germline, CDR1 is MNHEY, CDR2 SVGAGI. CDR3 size: 15 residues.

The chain joins TRBV5-1 to TRBJ2-4; TRBD1 is a possible D gene (6 bases). The ends were cut back, 0 bases at V and 9 bases at J, with 28 bases in the middle. The CDR3 runs 19 residues. Germline CDR1 reads SGHRS; CDR2 reads YFSETQ. In DNA form, the CDR3 reads TGCGCCAGCAGCTTGGGGGGTACCGGGACACCGAAAGTTCAGGGCATTCAGTACTTC. It is translated as CASSLGGTGTPKVQGIQYF.

V and J are TRBV29-1 and TRBJ2-1; D gene ambiguous. The CDR3 totals 12 residues. Germline loops: CDR1 SQVTM, CDR2 ANQGSEA. V gave up 5 bases and J gave up 6 bases, with 11 bases separating them. CDR3 bases: TGCAGCGTTTTTCGATGGGGCAATGAGCAGTTCTTC. This encodes CSVFRWGNEQFF.

The chain joins TRBV12-5 to TRBJ2-3; a weak D match, TRBD2 (5 bases). V dropped 0 bases and J dropped 0 bases, with 13 bases sitting between them. The germline V gene encodes CDR1 LGHNT and CDR2 FRNRAP. This CDR3 is 17 amino acids long. The CDR3 is CASGLVVGSRSTDTQYF. The CDR3 nucleotides are TGTGCTAGTGGTTTGGTTGTTGGGAGTAGGAGCACAGATACGCAGTATTTT.

The chain uses TRBV27 and TRBJ1-2, with 8 bases matching TRBD1. J lost 3 bases, V lost 6 bases, and 12 bases had no gene match. The length of the CDR3 is 16 residues. Germline V lookup: CDR1 MNHEY, CDR2 SMNVEV (reference sequence). CDR3 sequence reads: CASRPDRVGLDYGYTF. CDR3 bases: TGTGCCAGCAGACCGGACAGGGTAGGGTTGGACTATGGCTACACCTTC.

This chain uses TRBV5-5 with TRBJ1-1; D remains ambiguous. Germline values: CDR1 SGHKS, CDR2 YYEKEE (reference sequence). This CDR3 is built from 16 residues. V lost 4 bases to trimming and J lost 5 bases, with 21 bases between them. CDR3 coding DNA: TGTGCCAGCAGCAACGACAATTCCGGCTGGAGAACTGAAGCTTTCTTT. It is translated as CASSNDNSGWRTEAFF.

This clone was picked up one time. The genes are TRBV27 and TRBJ2-1; 7 bases match TRBD2. The length of the CDR3 is 19 residues. CDR1 and CDR2 from the germline V gene are MNHEY and SMNVEV (reference sequence). V lost 2 bases, J lost 3 bases, and 16 bases stayed unmatched. CDR3 loop: CASSLVGLGGRESYNEQFF. In DNA form, the CDR3 reads TGTGCCAGCAGTTTAGTGGGCCTAGGCGGGCGGGAGAGCTACAATGAGCAGTTCTTC.

The CDR3 DNA sequence: TGTGCCAGCAGTGAGCTGGGGCGACTAACTTACGAGCAGTACTTC. Translating gives CASSELGRLTYEQYF. The chain employs TRBV2 and TRBJ2-7; tentatively, D is TRBD1 or TRBD2 (5 bases each). Trimming pared 3 bases from V and 4 bases from J, leaving 16 bases between. This CDR3 has 15 residues. Germline assignment: CDR1 SNHLY and CDR2 FYNNEI.

This rearrangement joins TRBV6-6 to TRBJ1-2; 7 nucleotides line up with TRBD1. The CDR3 consists of 13 residues. V shed 6 bases and J 4 bases; nucleotides not matched to a gene: 5. Germline V gene data show CDR1 as MNHNY and CDR2 as SVGAGI (reference sequence). The CDR3 region is CASSGTVGYGYTF. The CDR3 DNA sequence: TGTGCCAGCAGCGGGACAGTAGGCTATGGCTACACCTTC.

This chain joins TRBV20-1 and TRBJ2-7; no definite D call. Per the germline V gene, CDR1 is DFQATT and CDR2 is SNEGSKA (reference sequence). Trimming left V 5 bases short and J 7 bases short, with 6 bases between. CDR3 length: 9 residues. The chain's CDR3 is CSAGLEQYF. CDR3 coding DNA: TGCAGTGCTGGATTAGAGCAGTACTTC.

The chain's CDR3 is CASTLRPEASNQPQHF. CDR3 DNA: TGTGCCAGCACCCTGAGGCCGGAAGCTAGCAATCAGCCCCAGCATTTT. This chain uses TRBV21-1 with TRBJ1-5. TRBV21-1 is a listed pseudogene. The CDR3 consists of 16 residues.

This chain uses TRBV29-1 with TRBJ2-2; D possibly matches TRBD1 or TRBD2 (5 bases each). Trimming removed 4 bases at V and 6 bases at J, with 24 bases between. The CDR3 has 17 amino acids. CDR1 is SQVTM and CDR2 is ANQGSEA in the germline V gene. In DNA, the CDR3 is TGCAGCGTTGGAGGGACCACCCCTAGGGGTCTCTCCGGGGAGCTGTTTTTT. This codes for CSVGGTTPRGLSGELFF.

The rearrangement uses TRBV9 and TRBJ2-7; TRBD2 matches 10 bases. Germline CDR1 reads SGDLS; CDR2 reads YYNGEE. Germline trimming cut 4 bases from V and 4 bases from J; bases unmatched to any gene: 2. The CDR3 sequence is 13 residues long. The chain's CDR3 is CASSTSGTYEQYF. The CDR3 DNA is TGTGCCAGCAGCACTAGCGGGACGTACGAGCAGTACTTC.

The rearrangement links TRBV10-3 to TRBJ2-7; TRBD1 or TRBD2 may be the D gene (5 bases each). The V end lost 6 bases, the J end lost 0 bases, and 15 bases lay between the germline ends. This CDR3 has 15 residues. Germline V gives CDR1 ENHRY, CDR2 SYGVKD. The CDR3 spells CAISPGRLGSYEQYV. CDR3 nucleotides: TGTGCCATCAGCCCGGGACGTTTGGGCTCCTACGAGCAGTACGTC.

This clone was seen once. The rearrangement links TRBV5-4 to TRBJ2-5, with D uncertain. The V gene lost 0 bases and the J gene lost 4 bases, with 10 bases spanning the gap. This CDR3 region has 14 residues. Germline CDR1 SGHNT, CDR2 YYREEE (reference sequence). The CDR3 DNA sequence: TGTGCCAGCAGCTTGGACCCCACCAGAGAGACCCAGTACTTC. It is translated as CASSLDPTRETQYF.

The chain couples TRBV7-2 to TRBJ2-2; no clear D. V was clipped by 3 bases and J by 3 bases, with 11 bases between them. The CDR3 spans 15 residues. Per the germline V gene, CDR1 is SGHTA and CDR2 is FQGNSA. In DNA, the CDR3 is TGTGCCAGCAGCTTCGGGCACACGTACACCGGGGAGCTGTTTTTT. It translates to CASSFGHTYTGELFF.

There are a few counts of this clone. V usage is TRBV25-1 and J usage is TRBJ1-3, with D unclear. CDR3 length: 12 amino acids. The V end was cut by 5 bases, the J end by 3 bases, with 5 bases between. CDR1 and CDR2 from the germline V gene are MGHDK and SYGVNS. The CDR3 loop is CASSRFGNTIYF. DNA of the CDR3: TGTGCCAGCAGTCGATTTGGAAACACCATATATTTT.